This TCR beta chain was documented in a study of cytomegalovirus exposure and HLA in healthy donors. PCR involved 60 Vbeta and 13 Jbeta primers. Profiled with immunoSEQ multiplex PCR; TCRdb holds only in-frame clones, not every one. In the table there are approximately 280,000 clones, more than 80% of which are singletons. Of note for this clone: Its specificity is not known.

Whole-study results and caveats: Most TCRs appeared rarely, but some public TCRs recurred in many donors. Per a later analysis, 18,000 or so TCR beta sequences showed association with HLA alleles at 0.05 false discovery rate. The study listed approximately 160 cytomegalovirus-associated TCR beta chains.

The CDR3 spans 13 residues. V dropped 1 base and J dropped 9 bases, with 13 bases sitting between them. Germline CDR1 is SGHNT and CDR2 is YYREEE (reference sequence). This chain uses TRBV5-4 with TRBJ1-2; D is perhaps TRBD1 (5 bases). The sequence derives from a man aged 35 to 55 in good health and CMV-seropositive. Sequencing was performed on PBMCs. The CDR3 sequence is CASSLRAGKSYTF. CDR3 nucleotides: TGTGCCAGCAGCTTGAGGGCAGGGAAGAGCTACACCTTC.